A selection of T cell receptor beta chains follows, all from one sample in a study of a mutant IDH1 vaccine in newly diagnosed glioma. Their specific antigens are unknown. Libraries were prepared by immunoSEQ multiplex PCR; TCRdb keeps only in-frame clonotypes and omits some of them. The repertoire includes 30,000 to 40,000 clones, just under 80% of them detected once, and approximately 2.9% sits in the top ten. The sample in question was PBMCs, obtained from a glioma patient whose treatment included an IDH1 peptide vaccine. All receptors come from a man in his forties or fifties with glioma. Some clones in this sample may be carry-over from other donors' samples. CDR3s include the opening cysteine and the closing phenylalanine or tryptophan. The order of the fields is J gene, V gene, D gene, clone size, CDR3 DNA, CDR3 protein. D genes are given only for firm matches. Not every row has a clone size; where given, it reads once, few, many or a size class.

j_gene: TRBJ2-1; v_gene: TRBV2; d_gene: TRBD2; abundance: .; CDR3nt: TGTGCCAGCAGTCCCGGCTGGGACTATTGGCAGTTCTTC; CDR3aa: CASSPGWDYWQFF
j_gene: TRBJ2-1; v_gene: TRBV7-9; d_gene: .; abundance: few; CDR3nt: TGTGCCAGCAGCCTTTCAGGGCGGCCTAACAATGAGCAGTTCTTC; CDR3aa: CASSLSGRPNNEQFF
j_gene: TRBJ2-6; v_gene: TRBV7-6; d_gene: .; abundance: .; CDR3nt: TGTGCCAGCAGCTTTACAGTTCTCTCTGGGGCCAACGTCCTGACTTTC; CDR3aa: CASSFTVLSGANVLTF
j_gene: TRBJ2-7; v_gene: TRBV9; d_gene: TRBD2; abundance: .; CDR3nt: TGTGCCAGCAGCGTACGGGGGGGCTCCTACGAGCAGTACTTC; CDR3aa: CASSVRGGSYEQYF
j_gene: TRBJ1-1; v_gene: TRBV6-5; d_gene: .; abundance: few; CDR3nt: TGTGCCAGCAGTGAACAGGGTTTGAACACTGAAGCTTTCTTT; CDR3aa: CASSEQGLNTEAFF
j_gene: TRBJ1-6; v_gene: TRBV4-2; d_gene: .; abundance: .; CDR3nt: TGTGCCAGCAGCCAATCCCCCCTCGGGGGCTCCTCCAGCTCCTATAATTCACCCCTCCACTTT; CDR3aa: CASSQSPLGGSSSSYNSPLHF
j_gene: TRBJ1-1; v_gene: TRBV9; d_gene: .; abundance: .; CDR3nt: TGTGCCAGCAGCGTGCGGGACGCCAACACTGAAGCTTTCTTT; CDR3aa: CASSVRDANTEAFF
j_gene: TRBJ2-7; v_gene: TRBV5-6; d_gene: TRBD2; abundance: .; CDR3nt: TGTGCCAGCACCGGGGGGGGACCCACCTCCAACGAGCAGTACTTC; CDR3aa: CASTGGGPTSNEQYF
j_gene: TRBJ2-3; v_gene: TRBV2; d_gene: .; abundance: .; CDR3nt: TGTGCCAGCAGTATCCGGGAACCTAGCACAGATACGCAGTATTTT; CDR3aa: CASSIREPSTDTQYF
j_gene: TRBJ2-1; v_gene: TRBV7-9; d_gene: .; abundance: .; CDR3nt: TGTGCCAGCAGCTTAGGGGCTGGCAGCTACAATGAGCAGTTCTTC; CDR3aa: CASSLGAGSYNEQFF
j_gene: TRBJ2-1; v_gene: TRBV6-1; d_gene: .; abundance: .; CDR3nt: TGTGCCAGCTTTAAACCGGGACAAATTATCGATGAGCAGTTCTTC; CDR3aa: CASFKPGQIIDEQFF
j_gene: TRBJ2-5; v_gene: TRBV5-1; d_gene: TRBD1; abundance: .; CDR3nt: TGCGCCAGCAGCTTGGGGGCAGGGGGCGTAGAGACCCAGTACTTC; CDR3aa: CASSLGAGGVETQYF
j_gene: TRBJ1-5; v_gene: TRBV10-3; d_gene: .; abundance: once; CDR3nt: TGTGCCAACGGGAATTCCGGCAATCAGCCCCAGCATTTT; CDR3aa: CANGNSGNQPQHF
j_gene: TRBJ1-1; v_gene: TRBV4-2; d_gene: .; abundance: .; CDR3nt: TGTGCCAGCAGCGACCCCCCCCGGACACGGGGTGAAGCTTTCTTT; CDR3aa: CASSDPPRTRGEAFF
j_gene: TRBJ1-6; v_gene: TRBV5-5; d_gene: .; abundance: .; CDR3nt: TGTGCCAGCAGCAGGGACGGGGATAATTCACCCCTCCACTTT; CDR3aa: CASSRDGDNSPLHF
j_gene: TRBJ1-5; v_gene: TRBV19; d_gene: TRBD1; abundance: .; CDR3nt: TGTGCCAGTAGTATGGGGACAGGGTTTCAGCCCCAGCATTTT; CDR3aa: CASSMGTGFQPQHF
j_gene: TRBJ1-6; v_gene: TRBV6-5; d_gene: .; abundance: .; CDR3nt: TGTGCCAGCAGTTACTCGAATCCAGGTCCCGATTCACCCCTCCACTTT; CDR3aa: CASSYSNPGPDSPLHF
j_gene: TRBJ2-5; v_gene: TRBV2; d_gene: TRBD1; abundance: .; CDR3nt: TGTGCCAGCAGCGGACAGGGAGGCCAAGAGACCCAGTACTTC; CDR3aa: CASSGQGGQETQYF
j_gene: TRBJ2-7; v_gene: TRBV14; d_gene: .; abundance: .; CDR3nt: TGTGCCAGCAGCCCAGCTAAGGGTCCTTACGAGCAGTACTTC; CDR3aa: CASSPAKGPYEQYF
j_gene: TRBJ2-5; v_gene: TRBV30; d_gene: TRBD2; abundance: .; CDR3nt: TGTGCCTTTAGCGGGGGGGTGAAGACCCAGTACTTC; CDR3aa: CAFSGGVKTQYF
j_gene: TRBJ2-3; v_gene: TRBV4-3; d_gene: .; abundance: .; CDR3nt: TGCGCCAGCAGCCATGAACCGGGACTTGGCACAGATACGCAGTATTTT; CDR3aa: CASSHEPGLGTDTQYF
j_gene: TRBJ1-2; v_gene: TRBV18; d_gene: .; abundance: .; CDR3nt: TGTGCCAGCTCACCCCAAAAAGGGACCGCAGGAGGGGGCTACACCTTC; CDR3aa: CASSPQKGTAGGGYTF
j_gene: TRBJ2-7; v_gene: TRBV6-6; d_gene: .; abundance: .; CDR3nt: TGTGCCAGCAGGGGACATCAGAAAGGCTACGAGCAGTACTTC; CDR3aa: CASRGHQKGYEQYF
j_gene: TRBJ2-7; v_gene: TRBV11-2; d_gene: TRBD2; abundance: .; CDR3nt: TGTGCCAGCAGCCCTGAAGGACTAGCGGGGGGAGACGAGCAGTACTTC; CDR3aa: CASSPEGLAGGDEQYF
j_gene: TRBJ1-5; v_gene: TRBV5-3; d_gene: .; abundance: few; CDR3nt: TGTGCCAGAAGCAGATCGACAGGCAATCAGCCCCAGCATTTT; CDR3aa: CARSRSTGNQPQHF
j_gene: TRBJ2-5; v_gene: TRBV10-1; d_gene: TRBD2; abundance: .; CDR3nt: TGCGCCAGCAGTGAGTCGCGGGGGGGTCTCGAGACCCAGTACTTC; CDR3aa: CASSESRGGLETQYF
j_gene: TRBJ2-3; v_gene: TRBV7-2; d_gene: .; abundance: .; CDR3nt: TGTGCCAGCAGCTTAACCCCGGGACTCAACACAGATACGCAGTATTTT; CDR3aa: CASSLTPGLNTDTQYF
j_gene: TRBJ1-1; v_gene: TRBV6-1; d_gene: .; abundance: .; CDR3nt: TGTGCCAGCAATCGAAGGGGGGCGAACACTGAAGCTTTCTTT; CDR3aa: CASNRRGANTEAFF
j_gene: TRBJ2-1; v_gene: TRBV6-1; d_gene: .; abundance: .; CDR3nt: TGTGCCAGCAGTCTAGTAGTTCTTGATGAGCAGTTCTTC; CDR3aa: CASSLVVLDEQFF
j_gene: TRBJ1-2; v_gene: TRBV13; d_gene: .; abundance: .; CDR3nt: TGTGCCAGCAGCTTAGGGCCTCCCCAGCCCTACACCTTC; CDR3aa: CASSLGPPQPYTF
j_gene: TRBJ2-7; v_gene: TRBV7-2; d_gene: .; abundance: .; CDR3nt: TGTGCCAGCAGCCCTACTCAGGGTTCCTACGAGCAGTACTTC; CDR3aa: CASSPTQGSYEQYF
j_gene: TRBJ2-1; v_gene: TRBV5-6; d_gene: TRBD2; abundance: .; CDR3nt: TGTGTCAGCAGCCTAAGCGGGGTTGATGAGCAGTTCTTC; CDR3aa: CVSSLSGVDEQFF
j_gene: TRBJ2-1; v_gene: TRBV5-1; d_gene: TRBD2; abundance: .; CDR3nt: TGCGCCAGCAGCAGGACTAGCGGCTTAGGGTACAATGAGCAGTTCTTC; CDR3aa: CASSRTSGLGYNEQFF
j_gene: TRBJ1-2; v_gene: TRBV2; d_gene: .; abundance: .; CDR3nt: TGTGCCAGCAAGCCCGCGGCCCCCAGCGACTATGGCTACACCTTC; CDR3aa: CASKPAAPSDYGYTF
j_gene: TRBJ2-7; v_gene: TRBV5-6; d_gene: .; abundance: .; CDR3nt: TGTGCCAGCAGCCGGGACCCTGGCGAGCAGTACTTC; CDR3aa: CASSRDPGEQYF
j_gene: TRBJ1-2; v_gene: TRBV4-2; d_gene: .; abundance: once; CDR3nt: TGTGCCAGCAGCCAGAGGCGTTGGGGAGGCTACACCTTC; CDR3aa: CASSQRRWGGYTF
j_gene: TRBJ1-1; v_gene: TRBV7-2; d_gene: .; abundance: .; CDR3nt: TGTGCCAGCAGCTTATATTCGGCTGAAGCTTTCTTT; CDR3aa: CASSLYSAEAFF
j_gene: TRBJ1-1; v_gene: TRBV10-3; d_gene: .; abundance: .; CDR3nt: TGTGCCATCAGGGAATCAACCCTAGAAGCTTTCTTT; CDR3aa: CAIRESTLEAFF
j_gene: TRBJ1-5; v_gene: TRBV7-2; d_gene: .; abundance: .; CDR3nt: TGTGCCAGCAGCTTAGTGAGCAGGCAGCCCCAGCATTTT; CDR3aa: CASSLVSRQPQHF
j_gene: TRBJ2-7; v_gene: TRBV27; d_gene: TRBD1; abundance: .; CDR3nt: TGTGCCAGCGGACAGGGATCTATCTACGAGCAGTACTTC; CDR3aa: CASGQGSIYEQYF
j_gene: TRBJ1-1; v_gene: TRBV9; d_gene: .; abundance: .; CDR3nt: TGTGCCAGCAGCGTAGCCCCCATACGATTGAGGAACACTGAAGCTTTCTTT; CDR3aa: CASSVAPIRLRNTEAFF
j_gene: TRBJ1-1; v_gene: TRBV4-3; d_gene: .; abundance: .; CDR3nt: TGCGCCAGCAGCCAAGATCCGGGCCCTACTTCCTACACTGAAGCTTTCTTT; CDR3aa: CASSQDPGPTSYTEAFF
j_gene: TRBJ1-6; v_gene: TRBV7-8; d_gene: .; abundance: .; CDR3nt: TGTGCCAGCAGCTTAAGGGAGAATTCACCCCTCCACTTT; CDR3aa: CASSLRENSPLHF
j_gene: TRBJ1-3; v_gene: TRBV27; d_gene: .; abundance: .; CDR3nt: TGTGCCAGCAGTCGATTCGGGGGGGGATCTGGAAACACCATATATTTT; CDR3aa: CASSRFGGGSGNTIYF
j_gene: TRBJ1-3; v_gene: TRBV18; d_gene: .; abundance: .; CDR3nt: TGTGCCAGCTCACCACTTGGACAGAGTCTTTCTGGAAACACCATATATTTT; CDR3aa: CASSPLGQSLSGNTIYF
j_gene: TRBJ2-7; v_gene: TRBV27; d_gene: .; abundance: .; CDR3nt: TGTGCCAGCAGTTTATCGTTCATCTCCTACGAGCAGTACTTC; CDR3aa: CASSLSFISYEQYF